One sample yielded the 15 T cell receptor beta chains listed below, sequenced in a study of T-cell memory formation after mild COVID-19. MiXCR, run by TCRdb on the 5' RACE reads, gives a single entry per CDR3 protein. The table lists about 150,000 distinct CDR3 sequences, less than 25% of them singletons. The sample consisted of PBMCs or a T cell subset sorted from them (not recorded which). The source is an adult woman who had mild COVID-19 (a few samples of this study predate the infection). Cell type and time point are not known.

This clonotype appeared a few times. At one of its ends the junction is not consistent with the germline gene, which may arise from a read error. The CDR3 is CASSLDGTPTGELFF. The CDR3 DNA sequence: TGTGCTAGCAGCTTAGACGGGACACCCACCGGGGAGCTGTTTTTT. The gene calls are TRBV7-7 and TRBJ2-2; D possibly corresponds to TRBD1 (6 bases). This CDR3 is 15 amino acids long. Germline CDR1 SSHAT, CDR2 FNYEAQ (reference sequence).

This chain uses TRBV5-1 with TRBJ2-5; D possibly uses TRBD1 or TRBD2 (5 bases each). The CDR3 length is 15 residues. Trimming removed 3 bases from V and 5 bases from J, with 17 bases in between. Germline CDR1 reads SGHRS; CDR2 reads YFSETQ. The CDR3 sequence: CASSSGTVDGETQYF. The CDR3 nucleotides are TGCGCCAGCAGCTCCGGGACGGTTGACGGCGAGACCCAGTACTTC.

The rearrangement joins TRBV27 to TRBJ1-5; TRBD1 might be the D (6 bases). The CDR3 covers 14 residues. Trimming took 6 bases from V and 4 from J, leaving 13 bases between them. CDR1 MNHEY and CDR2 SMNVEV come from the germline V gene (reference sequence). CDR3 sequence: CASRVRGLNQPQHF. CDR3 DNA: TGTGCCAGCAGGGTCAGGGGTTTGAATCAGCCCCAGCATTTT.

This clonotype was seen a few times. CDR3 region: CASGLSMNTEAFF. CDR3 bases: TGTGCCAGCGGGCTATCGATGAACACTGAAGCTTTCTTT. The J gene is TRBJ1-1, the V gene TRBV5-6, with D unclear. In germline, CDR1 is SGHDT, CDR2 YYEEEE. CDR3 length: 13 residues. Trimming removed 7 bases at V and 0 bases at J, with 10 bases between. Full variable domain (missing parts from reference TRBV5-6 and TRBJ1-1): DAGVTQSPTHLIKTRGQQVTLRCSPKSGHDTVSWYQQALGQGPQFIFQYYEEEERQRGNFPDRFSGHQFPNYSSELNVNALLLGDSALYLCASGLSMNTEAFFGQGTRLTVV.

The chain has TRBV6-6 and TRBJ2-4; 11 bases fit TRBD2. The V segment lost 6 bases and the J segment 8 bases; nucleotides outside the gene matches: 3. Germline loops: CDR1 MNHNY, CDR2 SVGAGI (reference sequence). The CDR3 has 13 amino acids. The DNA for the CDR3 is TGTGCCAGCAGAGTAGCGGGAGGGGACATTCAGTACTTC. It codes for CASRVAGGDIQYF.

CDR3 in DNA: TGTGCCAGCAGCCAATCTAACAGGGACGAGCAGTACTTC. Encoded protein: CASSQSNRDEQYF. This sequence joins TRBV7-9 and TRBJ2-7, with a tentative D call TRBD1 (6 bases). This CDR3 region has 13 residues. V shed 5 bases and J shed 5 bases, with 13 bases lying between them. The germline V gene encodes CDR1 SEHNR and CDR2 FQNEAQ (reference sequence).

This clonotype was picked up a small number of times. The chain has TRBV9 and TRBJ2-1; maybe TRBD2 (6 bases). V shed 0 bases and J shed 12 bases, with 19 bases lying between them. The CDR3 consists of 15 residues. Germline-derived CDR1 and CDR2 are SGDLS and YYNGEE. CDR3 protein: CASSVADYPRPGQFF. CDR3 sequence (DNA): TGTGCCAGCAGCGTAGCGGACTACCCCCGCCCAGGGCAGTTCTTC. The variable domain in full, completed from reference TRBV9 and TRBJ2-1, reads DSGVTQTPKHLITATGQRVTLRCSPRSGDLSVYWYQQSLDQGLQFLIQYYNGEERAKGNILERFSAQQFPDLHSELNLSSLELGDSALYFCASSVADYPRPGQFFGPGTRLTVL.

The chain couples TRBV29-1 to TRBJ2-7; no definite D call. Germline-derived CDR1 and CDR2 are SQVTM and ANQGSEA. The CDR3 runs to 10 residues. Trimming shortened V by 5 bases and J by 5 bases, and 7 bases separated the two germline ends. The CDR3 sequence is CSVLHDEQYF. DNA of the CDR3: TGCAGCGTTCTCCACGACGAGCAGTACTTC.

The chain is built from TRBV6-5 and TRBJ2-5; D gene ambiguous. The V gene's germline CDR1 is MNHEY and CDR2 SVGAGI. This CDR3 has 15 amino acids. Between the trimmed V and J ends, which lost 6 bases and 1 base, there was a span of 15 bases. DNA of the CDR3: TGTGCCAGCAGGACATCTGGAGCCTTCCAAGAGACCCAGTACTTC. It codes for CASRTSGAFQETQYF.

The chain employs TRBV12-3 or TRBV12-4 and TRBJ1-2, with D perhaps TRBD1 (5 bases). V was cut by 5 bases and J by 3 bases, with 13 bases left in between. The CDR3 extends over 14 amino acids. CDR3 sequence: CASSRPMGDYGYTF. In DNA form, the CDR3 reads TGTGCCAGCAGTCGACCCATGGGGGACTATGGCTACACCTTC.

In this sample, this clonotype turned up a few times. The rearrangement uses TRBV20-1 and TRBJ1-1; D is uncertain. The CDR3 is made up of 14 amino acids. The V end was cut by 0 bases, the J end by 0 bases, with 8 bases between. Germline CDR1 is DFQATT and CDR2 is SNEGSKA (reference sequence). This chain's CDR3 is CSARDDGLNTEAFF. The CDR3 nucleotides read TGCAGTGCTAGAGACGACGGTTTGAACACTGAAGCTTTCTTT.

This clonotype was detected once. The V gene is TRBV5-1, the J gene TRBJ2-7; tentatively, D is TRBD1 or TRBD2 (5 bases each). Germline CDR1 reads SGHRS; CDR2 reads YFSETQ. The CDR3 contains 15 residues. With 4 bases removed from V and 4 bases from J, the gap between germline ends came to 18 bases. CDR3 coding DNA: TGCGCCAGCAGCAGCGGTATCAGGGTCATGTACGAGCAGTACTTC. This sequence encodes CASSSGIRVMYEQYF.

The CDR3 region is CASSLAGTDEAFF. The CDR3 nucleotides read TGCGCCAGCAGCTTGGCCGGGACGGATGAAGCTTTCTTT. The chain carries TRBV5-1 and TRBJ1-1, with D tentatively TRBD1 (5 bases). This CDR3 is 13 amino acids long. Trimming removed 0 bases from V and 7 bases from J, with 10 bases in between. CDR1 and CDR2 (germline): SGHRS, YFSETQ.

The J gene is TRBJ1-2, the V gene TRBV7-9; possibly TRBD1 for D (5 bases). Germline CDR1 and CDR2: SEHNR and FQNEAQ (reference sequence). The V end lost 2 bases, the J end lost 4 bases, and 17 bases lay between the germline ends. The CDR3 has 16 amino acids. In DNA form, the CDR3 reads TGTGCCAGCAGCTTACCACTGGGCCAAGGGGCCTATGGCTACACCTTC. Translating gives CASSLPLGQGAYGYTF.

The table lists this clonotype with a count of one. The J gene is TRBJ1-2, the V gene TRBV11-2, with D possibly TRBD1 on 5 matching bases. Germline V gives CDR1 SGHAT, CDR2 FQNNGV. V was cut by 5 bases and J by 0 bases, with 16 bases left in between. The CDR3 covers 16 residues. CDR3 sequence reads: CASSTGPQAPNYGYTF. As DNA, the CDR3 is TGTGCCAGCAGCACGGGCCCACAGGCCCCTAACTATGGCTACACCTTC.